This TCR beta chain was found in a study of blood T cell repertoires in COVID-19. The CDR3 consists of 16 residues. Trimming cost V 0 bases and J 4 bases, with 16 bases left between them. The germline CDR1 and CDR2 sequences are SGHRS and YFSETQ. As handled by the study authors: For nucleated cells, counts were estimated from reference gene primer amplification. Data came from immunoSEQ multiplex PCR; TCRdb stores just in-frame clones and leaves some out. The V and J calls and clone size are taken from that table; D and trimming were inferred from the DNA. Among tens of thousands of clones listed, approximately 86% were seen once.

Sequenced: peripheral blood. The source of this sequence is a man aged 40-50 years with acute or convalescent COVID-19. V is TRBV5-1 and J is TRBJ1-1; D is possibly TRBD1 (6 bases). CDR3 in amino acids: CASSLAAGRGGTEAFF. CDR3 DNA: TGCGCCAGCAGCTTGGCCGCGGGCAGGGGCGGCACTGAAGCTTTCTTT.